The sequence of this T cell receptor beta chain was determined in a study of graft-versus-host responses after intestinal transplantation. With 5 bases clipped from V and 8 bases from J, the junction kept 6 bases outside the gene matches. Germline CDR1 is MNHNS and CDR2 is SASEGT. This CDR3 comprises 14 residues. Study conclusions and caveats: Among circulating GvH clones, peak levels were associated with early post-transplant declines in HvG clones.

The assay was immunoSEQ multiplex PCR, and TCRdb's table has in-frame clones only and misses some. Among around 120,000 clones, 90% were seen once, and the ten largest hold approximately 0.17%. As to this clone: Its specificity is unknown.

The sequence derives from a human donor who received an intestinal transplant. The V and J genes are TRBV6-1 and TRBJ1-5, with 10 positions matching TRBD1. The input for sequencing was unstimulated CD4+ T cells sorted from spleen or lymph node cells, taken before intestinal transplant. Here the CDR3 DNA reads TGTGCCAGCAGTCTAGACAGGGGGCGGGAGCCCCAGCATTTT. Protein sequence: CASSLDRGREPQHF.